This T cell receptor (beta chain) emerged from a study of tumor-infiltrating lymphocytes in primary liver carcinoma. Notes on this clonotype: The antigen is undetermined. A much larger clonotype is one base distant, so this may be a read error.

Production of TCR beta cDNA used 500 ng total RNA together with a constant-region primer. Libraries for TCR beta were built through three nested multiplex PCR rounds, which together made up a slightly modified ARM-PCR procedure. TRBV1-TRBV30 forward primers and a C-beta reverse primer were used in the first two PCR rounds, which each ran for about 11 cycles. TCRdb analysed the multiplex PCR reads with MiXCR anew, one entry per CDR3 protein. This table has about 310,000 distinct CDR3 sequences, about 62% appearing once. Points from the study as a whole: Bulk, unsorted sampling meant CD4+ and CD8+ repertoires went uncompared.

This CDR3 comprises 12 residues. With 6 bases clipped from V and 12 bases from J, the junction kept 10 bases outside the gene matches. Germline DNA was also extracted, and blood RNA derived from unsorted whole blood. The V and J genes are TRBV12-3 or TRBV12-4 and TRBJ1-1, with 7 bases that match TRBD1. The clonotype was recovered from a man between 40 and 49 years old with primary liver carcinoma and hepatitis B virus infection. Material for sequencing was peripheral blood. CDR3 bases: TGTGCCAGCAGCCCGAGACAGGGTTTATCTTTCTTT. It yields the protein CASSPRQGLSFF.